A selection of T cell receptor beta chains follows, all from one sample in a study of blood T cell repertoires in COVID-19. The data were produced by immunoSEQ multiplex PCR, yet TCRdb's version contains in-frame clones alone and is incomplete. The table records under 250,000 clones, over 75% of them present only once. Sequenced sample: PBMCs or T cells enriched from blood (not recorded which). These receptors came from a woman aged 50 to 65 with acute COVID-19. CDR3s leave out the opening cysteine and the closing phenylalanine or tryptophan. D genes are given only for firm matches.

TRBD1	TRBV19	13	TRBJ1-6	ASSSQGTGESPLH
TRBD2	TRBV7-2	13	TRBJ2-5	ASSPLAGGVETQY
TRBD1	TRBV10-3	12	TRBJ1-1	AIRPGTANTEAF
NA	TRBV11-2	11	TRBJ1-1	ASLEFTDTEAF
TRBD1	TRBV2	12	TRBJ1-1	ASSRTGSNAEAF
TRBD1	TRBV6-5	14	TRBJ1-2	ASSLDSRDRGYGYT
TRBD2	TRBV7-2	14	TRBJ2-5	ASSQRGLPTAETQY
TRBD1	TRBV3-1/TRBV3-2	12	TRBJ1-6	ASSPGQGRSPLH
TRBD1	TRBV18	14	TRBJ1-1	TSSRGGQGSDTEAF
NA	TRBV7-2	13	TRBJ1-2	ASSSRRDRNDGYT
TRBD1	TRBV10-3	11	TRBJ2-7	AISAGTAHEQY
NA	TRBV6-5	12	TRBJ2-2	ASSYSEGAGELF
NA	TRBV19	11	TRBJ1-2	ASSIGGNYGYT
TRBD2	TRBV7-2	14	TRBJ2-5	ASSLGAGGLIETQY
NA	TRBV30	12	TRBJ2-7	AWSRGQMFYEQY
NA	TRBV9	14	TRBJ2-2	ASSPIFSSLTGELF
NA	TRBV18	13	TRBJ2-2	ASSAGQMDTGELF
TRBD2	TRBV18	14	TRBJ2-3	ASSTSLLAGTDTQY
NA	TRBV27	14	TRBJ1-2	ASSPRWGGQGYGYT
NA	TRBV7-2	14	TRBJ2-1	ASSSRSGNFYNEQF
NA	TRBV9	11	TRBJ1-2	ASSVEGVGGYT
NA	TRBV7-2	11	TRBJ2-5	ASSPTRKETQY
TRBD1	TRBV5-1	13	TRBJ1-4	ASSPQGEPNEKLF
TRBD2	TRBV27	14	TRBJ2-5	ASSPILAGGSETQY
NA	TRBV15	11	TRBJ1-1	ATSRALNTEAF
TRBD1	TRBV14	13	TRBJ2-5	ASSQGTGGGETQY
NA	TRBV2	11	TRBJ1-1	ASSTQENTEAF
TRBD1	TRBV29-1	12	TRBJ1-2	SVGSGTGGYGYT
NA	TRBV7-2	13	TRBJ2-1	ASSLASGQNNEQF
TRBD2	TRBV7-6	14	TRBJ2-3	ASSSLLAGSTDTQY
TRBD1	TRBV2	13	TRBJ1-5	AITNSGGSNQPQH
TRBD1	TRBV13	14	TRBJ2-5	ASSLARTGGRETQY
TRBD2	TRBV27	13	TRBJ2-1	ASSLSAGGPSEQF
NA	TRBV27	13	TRBJ2-3	ASSATGTGTDTQY
NA	TRBV9	13	TRBJ2-7	ASSADGDPSYEQY
NA	TRBV10-3	13	TRBJ1-2	AISEGSGALQGYT
TRBD1	TRBV5-4	14	TRBJ2-7	ASSLDGTVCFYEQY
TRBD2	TRBV6-2/TRBV6-3	17	TRBJ2-5	ASSYLGLAGGPSTGTQY
NA	TRBV11-3	11	TRBJ2-2	ASSLVSGGELF
NA	TRBV2	12	TRBJ2-7	ASSEGGLTYEQY
NA	TRBV5-1	15	TRBJ1-3	ASSLGWGSGDGNTIY
NA	TRBV7-2	12	TRBJ1-1	ASSLNLRDTEAF
NA	TRBV11-2	13	TRBJ1-1	ASSRSPGRPTEAF
TRBD1	TRBV4-1	15	TRBJ1-1	ASSQDQGDRLDTEAF
NA	TRBV3-1/TRBV3-2	11	TRBJ2-7	ASSQYLKPGQY
TRBD1	TRBV5-8	13	TRBJ1-5	ASSLQGASGQPQH
NA	TRBV7-2	12	TRBJ2-7	ASSQGQFSYEQY
NA	TRBV7-8	18	TRBJ1-4	ASSLSSSPTRMGVNEKLF
NA	TRBV30	13	TRBJ1-5	AWSAQSSYNQPQH
TRBD1	TRBV7-8	12	TRBJ1-2	ASSPDRVPHGYT
TRBD1	TRBV18	11	TRBJ1-1	ASLQGVITEAF
TRBD1	TRBV5-6	11	TRBJ2-7	ASRGTASYEQY
NA	TRBV30	11	TRBJ1-3	AWSVLEGNTIY
TRBD2	TRBV19	13	TRBJ2-1	ASSGSTSPYNEQF
TRBD1	TRBV18	14	TRBJ2-7	ASSPTGTGSSYEQY
NA	TRBV10-3	12	TRBJ1-2	AISESNRAGGYT
TRBD2	TRBV6-2/TRBV6-3	13	TRBJ2-1	ASSYPSGGPNEQF
TRBD2	TRBV6-1	14	TRBJ2-2	ASSATSGGVSGELF
NA	TRBV10-3	10	TRBJ2-2	AIEGDTGELF
NA	TRBV19	11	TRBJ2-3	ASSRRQGGTQY